Presented here are 3 T cell receptor beta chains from one specimen sequenced in a study of cytomegalovirus exposure and HLA in healthy donors (dated by TCRdb to 2016 to 2017). Library preparation used the immunoSEQ multiplex PCR assay. What TCRdb holds here is the immuneACCESS table cut down to in-frame rearrangements. Part of the clones is not present; checked against another copy, under half of the missing clones reflect an unresolved V gene, and the others are unexplained. The sample includes 120,000 or so clones, with 80% to 90% observed a single time. 1.5% to 2% of the sample lies in the top ten. The material sequenced was PBMCs. Receptor source: a woman between 18 and 29 years old in good health and CMV-seronegative.

The rearrangement uses TRBV7-2 and TRBJ2-3; possible D gene TRBD2, 7 bases. Germline V CDR1 and CDR2: SGHTA, FQGNSA. The CDR3 loop spans 15 amino acids. V lost 3 bases to trimming and J lost 0 bases, with 10 bases between them. Written as DNA, the CDR3 is TGTGCCAGCAGCTTTCCGGGGGGCAGCACAGATACGCAGTATTTT. Its protein is CASSFPGGSTDTQYF.

The chain links TRBV6-6 to TRBJ1-5; TRBD1 is a possible D gene (6 bases). Germline loops: CDR1 MNHNY, CDR2 SVGAGI (reference sequence). The CDR3 has 16 amino acids. V shed 0 bases and J shed 2 bases, with 11 bases lying between them. The CDR3 loop reads CASSYSKQGGNQPQHF. In DNA, the CDR3 is TGTGCCAGCAGTTACTCGAAACAGGGTGGCAATCAGCCCCAGCATTTT.

V gene TRBV28 combines with J gene TRBJ2-7; a weak D match, TRBD1 (6 bases). The V gene's germline CDR1 is MDHEN and CDR2 SYDVKM. This CDR3 is 17 amino acids long. V dropped 5 bases and J dropped 3 bases, with 23 bases sitting between them. The CDR3 loop reads CASSSRPSQGFLYEQYF. The CDR3 nucleotides are TGTGCCAGCAGTAGCCGCCCCTCACAGGGTTTCCTCTACGAGCAGTACTTC. The full variable domain, in which reference TRBV28 and TRBJ2-7 provide the parts outside the CDR3, is DVKVTQSSRYLVKRTGEKVFLECVQDMDHENMFWYRQDPGLGLRLIYFSYDVKMKEKGDIPEGYSVSREKKERFSLILESASTNQTSMYLCASSSRPSQGFLYEQYFGPGTRLTVT.